Listed here are 24 T cell receptor beta chains from one sample, sequenced in a study of blood T cell repertoires in COVID-19. Some clones are missing from TCRdb's copy, which holds only in-frame ones; the method was immunoSEQ multiplex PCR. The sample gives 250,000 to 300,000 clones, around 90% of which show up once; roughly 2% is in the top ten. The sample consisted of PBMCs or T cells enriched from blood (not recorded which). The receptors stem from a woman aged 40 to 49 with acute COVID-19.

V usage is TRBV4-1 and J usage is TRBJ2-2; D call uncertain. Germline V gene data show CDR1 as MGHRA and CDR2 as YSYEKL. The CDR3 has 14 residues. Trimming took off 1 base at V and 4 bases at J, with 7 bases between the two ends. CDR3 in amino acids: CASSQVGSTGELFF. The CDR3 nucleotides are TGCGCCAGCAGCCAAGTGGGCAGCACCGGGGAGCTGTTTTTT.

J is TRBJ1-1 and V is TRBV11-3, with D perhaps matching TRBD1 (5 bases). Deletions cut 5 bases from V and 0 bases from J, with 13 bases between. This CDR3 comprises 15 residues. Germline V gene lookup returns CDR1 SGHNT and CDR2 YENEEA. The CDR3 DNA follows: TGTGCCAGCAGCCCTCGGACAACCCTGAACACTGAAGCTTTCTTT. It is translated as CASSPRTTLNTEAFF. Full variable domain (outside the CDR3, taken from reference TRBV11-3 and TRBJ1-1): EAGVVQSPRYKIIEKKQPVAFWCNPISGHNTLYWYLQNLGQGPELLIRYENEEAVDDSQLPKDRFSAERLKGVDSTLKIQPAELGDSAVYLCASSPRTTLNTEAFFGQGTRLTVV.

The rearrangement joins TRBV12-3 or TRBV12-4 to TRBJ1-1; 8 bases align to TRBD1. With 4 bases clipped from V and 8 bases from J, the junction kept 6 bases outside the gene matches. The CDR3 totals 13 residues. The CDR3 coding sequence is TGTGCCAGCAGTTGGGGACAGGCCTCGGAAGCTTTCTTT. The encoded protein is CASSWGQASEAFF.

The chain joins TRBV2 to TRBJ1-1, with TRBD1 identical over 9 bases. Germline CDR1 SNHLY, CDR2 FYNNEI. V gave up 9 bases and J gave up 11 bases; unmatched junction bases: 13. The CDR3 runs 13 residues. The CDR3 is CARGHEDRGEAFF. The CDR3 DNA sequence: TGTGCCAGGGGCCACGAGGACAGGGGAGAGGCTTTCTTT.

The table lists this clone with a count of one. J is TRBJ2-5 and V is TRBV5-5; TRBD2 might be the D (6 bases). V lost 0 bases and J lost 2, with 14 bases in between. Germline-derived CDR1 and CDR2 are SGHKS and YYEKEE (reference sequence). The CDR3 loop spans 16 amino acids. Here the CDR3 DNA reads TGTGCCAGCAGCTTGGCCCCATGGGCGGGACAAGAGACCCAGTACTTC. The encoded protein is CASSLAPWAGQETQYF.

J is TRBJ1-4 and V is TRBV29-1; TRBD1 is a possible D gene (6 bases). The germline V gene encodes CDR1 SQVTM and CDR2 ANQGSEA. Trimming took off 4 bases at V and 5 bases at J, with 17 bases between the two ends. The CDR3 extends over 15 amino acids. CDR3 amino acids: CSVGLYGQKNEKLFF. The CDR3 nucleotides are TGCAGCGTTGGTCTCTACGGACAGAAAAATGAAAAACTGTTTTTT.

This clone appeared once. The chain carries TRBV30 and TRBJ1-6, with D unresolved. Germline CDR1 and CDR2: GTSNPN and SVGIG (reference sequence). The ends were cut back, 0 bases at V and 7 bases at J, with 7 bases in the middle. The CDR3 spans 13 residues. CDR3 sequence reads: CAWSVLENSPLHF. CDR3 in DNA: TGTGCCTGGAGTGTACTGGAGAATTCACCCCTCCACTTT.

The gene calls are TRBV12-5 and TRBJ1-5, with a possible D match to TRBD1 (6 bases). Between the trimmed V and J ends, which lost 6 bases and 1 base, there was a span of 7 bases. Germline V CDR1 and CDR2: LGHNT, FRNRAP. The CDR3 spans 13 residues. The CDR3 is CASGTGSNQPQHF. For the CDR3, the DNA is TGTGCTAGTGGCACAGGGAGCAATCAGCCCCAGCATTTT.

In DNA form, the CDR3 reads TGTGCCAGCCAATATCGACTAGCGGGGGGCCCTATTTACGAGCAGTACTTC. Protein: CASQYRLAGGPIYEQYF. This chain joins TRBV11-2 and TRBJ2-7, with 13 bases aligning to TRBD2. The CDR3 length is 17 residues. V was clipped by 8 bases and J by 4 bases; unmatched bases: 14. Germline-derived CDR1 and CDR2 are SGHAT and FQNNGV.

The J gene is TRBJ2-1, the V gene TRBV7-2; 13 bases align to TRBD2. Germline V gene data show CDR1 as SGHTA and CDR2 as FQGNSA. With 5 bases clipped from V and 9 bases from J, the junction kept 7 bases outside the gene matches. The CDR3 has 15 residues. In DNA, the CDR3 is TGTGCCAGCAGCCCTAGACTAGCGGGGGGCGTTGAGCAGTTCTTC. It yields the protein CASSPRLAGGVEQFF. Full variable domain (missing parts from reference TRBV7-2 and TRBJ2-1): GAGVSQSPSNKVTEKGKDVELRCDPISGHTALYWYRQSLGQGLEFLIYFQGNSAPDKSGLPSDRFSAERTGGSVSTLTIQRTQQEDSAVYLCASSPRLAGGVEQFFGPGTRLTVL.

Notes on this clone: This sample includes further DNA sequences coding for the same CDR3. The chain recombines TRBV19 with TRBJ1-5; weak D call: TRBD1 (5 bases). The CDR3 consists of 14 residues. The germline gives CDR1 LNHDA, CDR2 SQIVND (reference sequence). V lost 3 bases and J lost 0, with 6 bases in between. Here the CDR3 DNA reads TGTGCCAGTAGTATTCAGGGTAGCAATCAGCCCCAGCATTTT. Protein sequence: CASSIQGSNQPQHF.

The genes are TRBV28 and TRBJ2-7; 7 nucleotides agree with TRBD2. Germline assignment: CDR1 MDHEN and CDR2 SYDVKM. V shed 4 bases and J 2 bases; nucleotides not matched to a gene: 11. The CDR3 consists of 16 residues. Written as DNA, the CDR3 is TGTGCCAGCAGTTCCCTGGGAAGCGGGGATCCCTACGAGCAGTACTTC. Residues: CASSSLGSGDPYEQYF.

The V and J genes are TRBV28 and TRBJ2-7; D possibly corresponds to TRBD1 (5 bases). Germline V CDR1 and CDR2: MDHEN, SYDVKM. V was clipped by 4 bases and J by 4 bases, with 5 bases between them. This CDR3 is 11 amino acids long. The CDR3 sequence is CASSSGYEQYF. The CDR3 nucleotides read TGTGCCAGCAGTTCAGGGTACGAGCAGTACTTC. The complete variable domain, with remaining parts taken from reference TRBV28 and TRBJ2-7, reads DVKVTQSSRYLVKRTGEKVFLECVQDMDHENMFWYRQDPGLGLRLIYFSYDVKMKEKGDIPEGYSVSREKKERFSLILESASTNQTSMYLCASSSGYEQYFGPGTRLTVT.

The genes are TRBV7-2 and TRBJ2-1, with unresolved D. CDR3 size: 15 residues. Per the germline V gene, CDR1 is SGHTA and CDR2 is FQGNSA. Deletions cut 6 bases from V and 1 base from J, with 13 bases between. This chain's CDR3 is CASSPQEASYNEQFF. CDR3 nucleotides: TGTGCCAGCAGTCCTCAGGAAGCTTCCTACAATGAGCAGTTCTTC.

The chain joins TRBV6-5 to TRBJ2-6, with no clear D. Trimming removed 0 bases from V and 0 bases from J, with 6 bases in between. Germline loops: CDR1 MNHEY, CDR2 SVGAGI. The CDR3 runs to 16 residues. The CDR3 protein is CASSYSGDSGANVLTF. The DNA of the CDR3 is TGTGCCAGCAGTTACTCCGGAGACTCTGGGGCCAACGTCCTGACTTTC.

In this sample, this clone turned up once. The J gene is TRBJ1-4, the V gene TRBV18; TRBD1 might be the D (5 bases). The germline CDR1 and CDR2 sequences are KGHSH and LQKENI. CDR3 length: 16 residues. V lost 5 bases to trimming and J lost 0 bases, with 13 bases between them. CDR3 sequence: CASSARTTATNEKLFF. The CDR3 nucleotides read TGTGCCAGCTCAGCTAGAACGACAGCAACTAATGAAAAACTGTTTTTT.

The rearrangement joins TRBV27 to TRBJ1-2, with 10 positions matching TRBD1. Trimming cost V 2 bases and J 2 bases; bases outside gene matches: 5. Germline lookup yields CDR1 MNHEY and CDR2 SMNVEV (reference sequence). This CDR3 has 16 residues. The CDR3 region has the DNA TGTGCCAGCAGTTTAAGGGGACAGGGGTTAAACTATGGCTACACCTTC. Residues: CASSLRGQGLNYGYTF.

The rearrangement links TRBV6-5 to TRBJ1-6, with D uncertain. V was shortened by 3 bases and J by 3 bases, with 3 bases between the two germline ends. CDR1 is MNHEY and CDR2 is SVGAGI in the germline V gene. The CDR3 consists of 13 residues. CDR3 residues: CASSYSYNSPLHF. The CDR3 region has the DNA TGTGCCAGCAGTTATAGCTATAATTCACCCCTCCACTTT.

This sequence joins TRBV28 and TRBJ2-1; D perhaps matches TRBD2 (6 bases). V was trimmed by 6 bases and J by 9 bases, leaving 15 bases between them. CDR1 is MDHEN and CDR2 is SYDVKM in the germline V gene. CDR3 size: 13 residues. CDR3 coding DNA: TGTGCCAGCAGACGGGACTTGTCCGGTGAGCAGTTCTTC. It translates to CASRRDLSGEQFF.

The rearrangement uses TRBV6-1 and TRBJ1-4; TRBD1 aligns across 7 bases. Germline V gene lookup returns CDR1 MNHNS and CDR2 SASEGT. This CDR3 comprises 17 residues. V was clipped by 4 bases and J by 5 bases; unmatched bases: 13. The CDR3 nucleotides are TGTGCCAGCAGTGCCACTTCTGAGGGGGCGCGGAATGAAAAACTGTTTTTT. This sequence encodes CASSATSEGARNEKLFF.

A few counts support this clone. The CDR3 DNA follows: TGTGCCAGCAGATCTTCAGGGATGAACACCGGGGAGCTGTTTTTT. Translation gives CASRSSGMNTGELFF. The chain is built from TRBV2 and TRBJ2-2; possibly TRBD1 for D (5 bases). The CDR3 covers 15 residues. Trimming took off 6 bases at V and 1 base at J, with 12 bases between the two ends. Per the germline V gene, CDR1 is SNHLY and CDR2 is FYNNEI.

A note on this clone: The sample has other DNA sequences that encode this CDR3 too. The rearrangement joins TRBV7-2 to TRBJ2-1, with a weak D call TRBD1 (6 bases). This CDR3 has 13 residues. Germline CDR1 reads SGHTA; CDR2 reads FQGNSA. V was trimmed by 1 base and J by 9 bases, leaving 10 bases between them. The CDR3 here is CASSLGGGSEQFF. The CDR3 DNA is TGTGCCAGCAGCTTAGGAGGGGGATCTGAGCAGTTCTTC.

V gene TRBV7-2 combines with J gene TRBJ2-7; possibly TRBD1 for D (6 bases). The V end lost 4 bases, the J end lost 1 base, and 14 bases lay between the germline ends. This CDR3 is built from 15 residues. Per the germline V gene, CDR1 is SGHTA and CDR2 is FQGNSA. CDR3 region: CASSSRAGQSYEQYF. CDR3 bases: TGTGCCAGCAGCTCCCGCGCCGGACAGTCCTACGAGCAGTACTTC.

This chain connects TRBV28 to TRBJ1-2; no definite D call. The CDR3 covers 12 residues. The germline gives CDR1 MDHEN, CDR2 SYDVKM. V shed 10 bases and J shed 0 bases, with 9 bases lying between them. The CDR3: CATQTTNYGYTF. CDR3 nucleotide sequence: TGTGCCACCCAGACTACTAACTATGGCTACACCTTC.